These 26 T cell receptor beta chains were sequenced from one sample in a study of blood T cell repertoires in COVID-19. Produced via immunoSEQ multiplex PCR; TCRdb's table is partial and in-frame only. In the table there are about 300,000 clones, 80% to 90% of which are singletons. Sequenced material: PBMCs or T cells enriched from blood (not recorded which). The receptors were gathered from a woman aged 18-35 years who had recovered from COVID-19.

This clone was observed a handful of times. J is TRBJ1-1 and V is TRBV7-3; 8 bases are a match to TRBD1. The CDR3 consists of 13 residues. Looked up from germline, CDR1 is SGHTA and CDR2 is FQGTGA. Trimming removed 5 bases from V and 8 bases from J; junction bases left unmatched: 7. CDR3 in amino acids: CASSPRTGKEAFF. The DNA for the CDR3 is TGTGCCAGCAGCCCCCGGACAGGGAAGGAAGCTTTCTTT. Based on the CDR3 plus reference TRBV7-3 and TRBJ1-1, the full variable domain is GAGVSQTPSNKVTEKGKYVELRCDPISGHTALYWYRQSLGQGPEFLIYFQGTGAADDSGLPNDRFFAVRPEGSVSTLKIQRTERGDSAVYLCASSPRTGKEAFFGQGTRLTVV.

The chain uses TRBV6-5 and TRBJ2-7; 9 nucleotides line up with TRBD1. V trimming: 6 bases; J trimming: 3 bases; junction bases outside the gene matches: 6. The CDR3 extends over 14 amino acids. CDR1 and CDR2 from the germline V gene are MNHEY and SVGAGI. Written as DNA, the CDR3 is TGTGCCAGCAGGCCCGGACAGGGGATCTACGAGCAGTACTTC. Translated, it gives CASRPGQGIYEQYF.

This rearrangement joins TRBV11-2 to TRBJ1-5; D gene uncertain. The CDR3 consists of 15 residues. V was cut by 0 bases and J by 3 bases, with 9 bases left in between. CDR1 is SGHAT and CDR2 is FQNNGV in the germline V gene. CDR3 region: CASSLEFGFNQPQHF. CDR3 in DNA: TGTGCCAGCAGCTTAGAGTTCGGGTTCAATCAGCCCCAGCATTTT.

The chain is built from TRBV5-1 and TRBJ1-1; a weak D match, TRBD1 (6 bases). The V and J ends lost 4 bases and 7 bases respectively, with 14 bases between them. The CDR3 runs to 13 residues. The germline V gene has CDR1 SGHRS and CDR2 YFSETQ. The CDR3 region is CASSLGSRGEAFF. The CDR3 DNA sequence: TGCGCCAGCAGCCTAGGGAGCAGGGGTGAAGCTTTCTTT.

This clone was found once. The gene calls are TRBV2 and TRBJ1-1; D call uncertain. Trimming shortened V by 6 bases and J by 1 base, and 12 bases separated the two germline ends. This CDR3 comprises 14 residues. CDR1 SNHLY and CDR2 FYNNEI come from the germline V gene. CDR3 sequence (DNA): TGTGCCAGCAGGAGGGAGGCGTCGAACACTGAAGCTTTCTTT. Residues: CASRREASNTEAFF.

The gene calls are TRBV7-3 and TRBJ2-3; 12 positions agree with TRBD1. Germline V gene sequence: CDR1 SGHTA, CDR2 FQGTGA. V trimming: 3 bases; J trimming: 2 bases; junction bases outside the gene matches: 3. The CDR3 consists of 16 residues. DNA of the CDR3: TGTGCCAGCAGCTTGGGACAGGGGGCCTACACAGATACGCAGTATTTT. Translated, it gives CASSLGQGAYTDTQYF.

The chain couples TRBV19 to TRBJ1-1, with D perhaps TRBD1 (6 bases). V was cut by 6 bases and J by 1 base, with 12 bases left in between. This CDR3 has 14 amino acids. In germline, CDR1 is LNHDA, CDR2 SQIVND (reference sequence). CDR3 in amino acids: CASRNRAENTEAFF. The CDR3 DNA reads as TGTGCCAGTAGAAACAGGGCTGAGAACACTGAAGCTTTCTTT.

This sequence joins TRBV6-5 and TRBJ2-1; 8 nucleotides align to TRBD1. Germline assignment: CDR1 MNHEY and CDR2 SVGAGI. The CDR3 runs to 15 residues. The junction had 10 bases not matched to a gene; V was cut back by 6 bases and J by 6 bases. CDR3 amino acids: CASSDPGQALNEQFF. In DNA, the CDR3 is TGTGCCAGCAGCGATCCGGGACAGGCCCTCAATGAGCAGTTCTTC.

The chain uses TRBV27 and TRBJ2-1; no clear D. The V end lost 4 bases, the J end lost 7 bases, and 14 bases lay between the germline ends. The CDR3 sequence is 14 residues long. Per germline, CDR1 MNHEY and CDR2 SMNVEV (reference sequence). The CDR3 coding sequence is TGTGCCAGCAGTTCCGGTTTAGCTATGAATGAGCAGTTCTTC. This gives the protein CASSSGLAMNEQFF.

DNA for the CDR3: TGTGCCAGCACTTTCAGATTTAATGAAAAACTGTTTTTT. Translating gives CASTFRFNEKLFF. This chain uses TRBV28 with TRBJ1-4; D is unclear. The CDR3 consists of 13 residues. Germline lookup yields CDR1 MDHEN and CDR2 SYDVKM. With 7 bases removed from V and 4 bases from J, the gap between germline ends came to 10 bases. The full variable domain, its missing parts supplied by reference TRBV28 and TRBJ1-4, is DVKVTQSSRYLVKRTGEKVFLECVQDMDHENMFWYRQDPGLGLRLIYFSYDVKMKEKGDIPEGYSVSREKKERFSLILESASTNQTSMYLCASTFRFNEKLFFGSGTQLSVL.

The chain joins TRBV29-1 to TRBJ2-1; D gene unclear. Germline V CDR1 and CDR2: SQVTM, ANQGSEA. V gave up 7 bases and J gave up 0 bases, with 7 bases separating them. This CDR3 is built from 12 residues. This chain's CDR3 is CSAPHSYNEQFF. The CDR3 DNA reads as TGCAGCGCCCCCCACTCCTACAATGAGCAGTTCTTC.

The chain combines TRBV19 with TRBJ1-1; D uncertain. The germline V and J ends were trimmed by 3 bases and 4 bases, with 15 bases remaining between them. Germline V gene sequence: CDR1 LNHDA, CDR2 SQIVND (reference sequence). The CDR3 is 15 residues long. The CDR3, as DNA: TGTGCCAGTAGTATGCCCGATACCGGTTTCACTGAAGCTTTCTTT. Amino acids: CASSMPDTGFTEAFF.

J is TRBJ2-7 and V is TRBV5-5; D is perhaps TRBD2 (5 bases). From germline, CDR1 is SGHKS and CDR2 YYEKEE (reference sequence). V was shortened by 4 bases and J by 2 bases, with 13 bases between the two germline ends. There are 14 residues in the CDR3. CDR3 region: CASSLRTPTYEQYF. In DNA, the CDR3 is TGTGCCAGCAGCCTCCGGACTCCCACCTACGAGCAGTACTTC.

The chain recombines TRBV19 with TRBJ1-5, with D perhaps TRBD1 (5 bases). The CDR3 is made up of 15 amino acids. V was trimmed by 3 bases and J by 4 bases, leaving 13 bases between them. Germline CDR1 reads LNHDA; CDR2 reads SQIVND (reference sequence). The CDR3 sequence: CASSIQGGGNQPQHF. The CDR3 DNA follows: TGTGCCAGTAGTATTCAGGGCGGGGGGAATCAGCCCCAGCATTTT.

This chain links TRBV28 with TRBJ1-5; the match to TRBD1 covers 7 bases. From germline, CDR1 is MDHEN and CDR2 SYDVKM. V shed 7 bases and J 4 bases; nucleotides not matched to a gene: 7. This CDR3 is 14 amino acids long. CDR3 in amino acids: CASIWTGSNQPQHF. For the CDR3, the DNA is TGTGCCAGCATTTGGACAGGTTCTAATCAGCCCCAGCATTTT.

V usage is TRBV6-5 and J usage is TRBJ1-2; D is uncertain. CDR3 length equals 13 residues. Germline loops: CDR1 MNHEY, CDR2 SVGAGI. The germline V and J ends were trimmed by 5 bases and 9 bases, with 16 bases remaining between them. CDR3 protein: CASSPRAPVSYTF. CDR3 in DNA: TGTGCCAGCAGTCCGAGAGCCCCCGTGAGCTACACCTTC.

The rearrangement uses TRBV5-1 and TRBJ2-3; 8 positions match TRBD2. Germline-derived CDR1 and CDR2 are SGHRS and YFSETQ. Unmatched junction bases numbered 7, after V lost 5 bases and J lost 5 bases. CDR3 length: 14 residues. The chain's CDR3 is CASRKELAEDTQYF. For the CDR3, the DNA is TGCGCCAGCAGAAAGGAACTAGCGGAAGATACGCAGTATTTT.

This clone was seen only a few times. The chain recombines TRBV14 with TRBJ1-1; TRBD1 aligns across 8 bases. Germline V gene lookup returns CDR1 SGHDN and CDR2 FVKESK. CDR3 size: 17 residues. Losses at the gene ends were 2 bases for V and 1 base for J; bases not matched to a gene: 9. This CDR3 is CASSQFGTGGGNTEAFF. The CDR3 DNA follows: TGTGCCAGCAGCCAATTCGGGACAGGAGGGGGGAACACTGAAGCTTTCTTT.

Written as DNA, the CDR3 is TGTGCCAGTAGTCATGCGACAGTTTTGAACACTGAAGCTTTCTTT. The encoded protein is CASSHATVLNTEAFF. J is TRBJ1-1 and V is TRBV19; a weak D match, TRBD1 (5 bases). Germline lookup yields CDR1 LNHDA and CDR2 SQIVND (reference sequence). V was pared by 5 bases and J by 0 bases, with 13 bases between. The CDR3 contains 15 residues.

This chain joins TRBV5-1 and TRBJ2-3, with 12 bases fitting TRBD2. V dropped 0 bases and J dropped 14; count of bases not matched to a gene: 7. The V gene's germline CDR1 is SGHRS and CDR2 YFSETQ. CDR3 length equals 14 residues. For the CDR3, the DNA is TGCGCCAGCAGCTTGGTCCCTAGCGGGGGGGCCCCGTATTTT. Translated, it gives CASSLVPSGGAPYF.

The rearrangement joins TRBV15 to TRBJ1-5; D is possibly TRBD1 (5 bases). V lost 0 bases and J 9 bases, leaving 12 bases between the germline ends. The CDR3 consists of 14 residues. The germline gives CDR1 LNHNV, CDR2 YYDKDF (reference sequence). CDR3 sequence reads: CATSRDRDGGPQHF. In nucleotides, the CDR3 is TGTGCCACCAGCAGAGATCGGGACGGGGGGCCCCAGCATTTT.

This rearrangement joins TRBV23-1 to TRBJ2-7; tentatively, D is TRBD1 (6 bases). TRBV23-1 is an open reading frame, and its role is uncertain. Trimming took off 4 bases at V and 3 bases at J, with 13 bases between the two ends. This CDR3 region has 14 residues. The CDR3 nucleotides read TGCGCCAGCAGTCCACAGGGTTTGGGCTACGAGCAGTACTTC. This gives the protein CASSPQGLGYEQYF.

The chain joins TRBV4-1 to TRBJ2-1; possible D gene TRBD2, 5 bases. CDR3 length: 14 residues. V was clipped by 1 base and J by 8 bases, with 12 bases between them. Germline CDR1 is MGHRA and CDR2 is YSYEKL. The CDR3 DNA is TGCGCCAGCAGCCAAGTTCCGCGGGTGGATGAGCAGTTCTTC. This encodes CASSQVPRVDEQFF.

The chain couples TRBV7-2 to TRBJ2-2; unclear D gene. The ends were cut back, 5 bases at V and 10 bases at J, with 17 bases in the middle. CDR3 length: 14 residues. Germline CDR1 is SGHTA and CDR2 is FQGNSA. This chain's CDR3 is CASSPRLSTVELFF. The CDR3 DNA sequence: TGTGCCAGCAGCCCCCGACTCTCCACTGTGGAGCTGTTTTTT.

This chain connects TRBV30 to TRBJ2-3; 10 nucleotides match TRBD1. CDR1 GTSNPN and CDR2 SVGIG come from the germline V gene (reference sequence). The CDR3 covers 15 residues. Losses at the gene ends were 3 bases for V and 5 bases for J; bases not matched to a gene: 8. The CDR3 sequence is CAWSEPGQGLDTQYF. The CDR3 DNA is TGTGCCTGGAGCGAGCCGGGACAGGGGTTAGATACGCAGTATTTT.

This rearrangement joins TRBV7-3 to TRBJ1-3, with TRBD1 as a possible D gene (5 bases). This CDR3 region has 16 residues. V gave up 2 bases and J gave up 0 bases, with 11 bases separating them. Germline V CDR1 and CDR2: SGHTA, FQGTGA. This chain's CDR3 is CASSLFGHFSGNTIYF. DNA for the CDR3: TGTGCCAGCAGCTTATTCGGACACTTCTCTGGAAACACCATATATTTT.